This T cell receptor beta chain was identified during a study of T-cell reconstitution after alpha-beta-depleted transplantation in children. The CDR3 contains 14 residues. V lost 5 bases and J lost 0, with 10 bases in between. Germline V CDR1 and CDR2: SGHTA, FQGNSA. Unique molecular identifiers were used to barcode this TCRbeta library. TCRdb itself ran the PCR reads through MiXCR, one entry per CDR3 protein. The sample contains 550,000 to 600,000 distinct CDR3 sequences, roughly 24% of which appear only once. In this sample, this clonotype turned up a few times. The J gene is TRBJ2-5, the V gene TRBV7-2; no reliable D call. The specimen comprised PBMCs, mostly from graft donor cells, sampled 360 days after TCRalphabeta/CD19-depleted stem cell transplant. This receptor was obtained from a boy younger than two who had a stem cell transplant for acute myeloid leukemia, so the T cells may come from the graft donor. The DNA for the CDR3 is TGTGCCAGCAGCGTGGGTGTGAACCAAGAGACCCAGTACTTC. The encoded protein is CASSVGVNQETQYF.